This T cell receptor beta chain appears in the sequencing data of a study of shared clonotypes between healthy human individuals. Study results and limitations: A small donor pool kept down the genetic and exposure-history diversity that was represented.

The V and J ends lost 7 bases and 4 bases respectively, with 18 bases between them. This CDR3 has 15 residues. Germline V gene sequence: CDR1 SNHLY, CDR2 FYNNEI. Of note for this clone: Its antigen remains unidentified.

Approximately 90 million PBMCs went into genomic DNA for unsorted samples. Genomic DNA (from each subset) was split evenly across several immunoSEQ plates. On ten immunoSEQ deep assay plates, unsorted PBMC DNA was sequenced. Measured with immunoSEQ multiplex PCR; TCRdb has only the in-frame clones, and not every one. The table records about 470,000 clones, roughly 77% of them present only once. The specimen sequenced was PBMCs. V usage is TRBV2 and J usage is TRBJ2-3; a possible D gene is TRBD1 (5 bases). The TCR comes from a woman between 35 and 50 years old in good health. Some clones in this sample may be carry-over from other donors' samples. As DNA, the CDR3 is TGTGCCAGCACACCGTCGGAGCTAGGGGCAGATACGCAGTATTTT. This gives the protein CASTPSELGADTQYF.